A single sample is the source of the 13 T cell receptor beta chains below, sequenced in a study of radiotherapy plus CTLA-4 blockade in lung cancer. The repertoire was sequenced with immunoSEQ multiplex PCR; TCRdb's copy has only in-frame clones and lacks some. The sample consists of around 100,000 clones, around 74% of them appearing once. The sample consisted of peripheral blood, taken from a patient treated with radiotherapy plus ipilimumab. The receptors shown here come from a human donor with non-small cell lung cancer who had a partial response to radiotherapy plus ipilimumab. Some clones in this sample may be carry-over from other donors' samples.

The chain carries TRBV2 and TRBJ2-1, with TRBD1 matching over 12 bases. The CDR3 runs to 15 residues. Unmatched junction bases numbered 4, after V lost 4 bases and J lost 6 bases. CDR1 and CDR2 (germline): SNHLY, FYNNEI. DNA for the CDR3: TGTGCCAGCAGTGCGGGACAGGGGGCCCTCAATGAGCAGTTCTTC. This gives the protein CASSAGQGALNEQFF. Full variable domain (missing parts from reference TRBV2 and TRBJ2-1): EPEVTQTPSHQVTQMGQEVILRCVPISNHLYFYWYRQILGQKVEFLVSFYNNEISEKSEIFDDQFSVERPDGSNFTLKIRSTKLEDSAMYFCASSAGQGALNEQFFGPGTRLTVL.

The rearrangement uses TRBV10-3 and TRBJ2-7; D uncertain. CDR3 length equals 13 residues. Trimming stripped 2 bases from V and 3 bases from J, with 8 bases between. Germline CDR1 reads ENHRY; CDR2 reads SYGVKD. DNA of the CDR3: TGTGCCATCAGTGAGACAATCATCTACGAGCAGTACTTC. Encoded protein: CAISETIIYEQYF.

This clone came up a few times. J is TRBJ2-7 and V is TRBV27; 7 nucleotides line up with TRBD1. Trimming at V came to 5 bases and at J to 2 bases, leaving 18 bases not matched to a gene. Per the germline V gene, CDR1 is MNHEY and CDR2 is SMNVEV (reference sequence). There are 18 residues in the CDR3. CDR3 DNA: TGTGCCAGCAGTCTTAGGGGTCCGGGGACAGCCTCGGCCTACGAGCAGTACTTC. It translates to CASSLRGPGTASAYEQYF.

The chain combines TRBV6-1 with TRBJ2-2, with TRBD1 identical over 10 bases. The junction had 5 bases not matched to a gene; V was cut back by 6 bases and J by 7 bases. Germline lookup yields CDR1 MNHNS and CDR2 SASEGT. CDR3 length: 14 residues. This CDR3 reads CASRVDRGRGELFF. DNA of the CDR3: TGTGCCAGCAGAGTTGACAGGGGGCGCGGGGAGCTGTTTTTT.

This sequence joins TRBV5-4 and TRBJ1-2; 10 bases agree with TRBD1. Germline assignment: CDR1 SGHNT and CDR2 YYREEE (reference sequence). The trim removed 0 bases at V and 7 bases at J, leaving 12 bases unmatched. This CDR3 region has 17 residues. The CDR3: CASSLAGTGEVSRGYTF. The CDR3 DNA reads as TGTGCCAGCAGCTTGGCTGGGACAGGGGAGGTTTCTCGTGGCTACACCTTC.

V usage is TRBV2 and J usage is TRBJ1-5; D gene ambiguous. The CDR3 has 13 residues. CDR1 SNHLY and CDR2 FYNNEI come from the germline V gene. Trimming stripped 5 bases from V and 0 bases from J, with 5 bases between. CDR3 nucleotides: TGTGCCAGCAGTACAGATAGCAATCAGCCCCAGCATTTT. It is translated as CASSTDSNQPQHF.

The V call is TRBV7-7, the J call TRBJ2-5, with 7 bases lining up with TRBD1. CDR1 and CDR2 from the germline V gene are SSHAT and FNYEAQ (reference sequence). The CDR3 loop spans 14 amino acids. Trimming at V came to 5 bases and at J to 3 bases, leaving 6 bases not matched to a gene. The CDR3 DNA follows: TGTGCCAGCAGCCGCGGACAGGAGAAAGAGACCCAGTACTTC. Its translation is CASSRGQEKETQYF.

J is TRBJ2-1 and V is TRBV7-2; 12 positions match TRBD2. After removal of 5 bases from V and 4 bases from J, the junction contained 9 bases not matched to a gene. The germline V gene encodes CDR1 SGHTA and CDR2 FQGNSA. This CDR3 spans 17 amino acids. The CDR3 bases are TGTGCCAGCAGCATTACGCTAGCGGGGGGGGGATACAATGAGCAGTTCTTC. Residues: CASSITLAGGGYNEQFF.

Concerning this clone itself: The same CDR3 also results from other DNA sequences found in this sample. This chain connects TRBV4-2 to TRBJ1-5; D not resolved. The CDR3 runs to 13 residues. Between the trimmed V and J ends, which lost 0 bases and 4 bases, there was a span of 4 bases. Germline lookup yields CDR1 LGHNA and CDR2 YNFKEQ. The CDR3 bases are TGTGCCAGCAGCCAAGATCCAAATCAGCCCCAGCATTTT. It encodes CASSQDPNQPQHF.

The chain carries TRBV7-3 and TRBJ1-6, with unresolved D. CDR3 length: 15 amino acids. V was shortened by 2 bases and J by 5 bases, with 10 bases between the two germline ends. Germline V gene sequence: CDR1 SGHTA, CDR2 FQGTGA. CDR3 in amino acids: CASSLGPPDNSPLHF. In DNA form, the CDR3 reads TGTGCCAGCAGCTTAGGGCCACCAGATAATTCACCCCTCCACTTT. Looking up the rest from reference TRBV7-3 and TRBJ1-6 gives the full variable domain: GAGVSQTPSNKVTEKGKYVELRCDPISGHTALYWYRQSLGQGPEFLIYFQGTGAADDSGLPNDRFFAVRPEGSVSTLKIQRTERGDSAVYLCASSLGPPDNSPLHFGNGTRLTVT.

By share, this clone ranks as medium-sized. V usage is TRBV7-8 and J usage is TRBJ1-1; tentative D call: TRBD1 (5 bases). The V end lost 5 bases, the J end lost 8 bases, and 9 bases lay between the germline ends. The CDR3 contains 11 residues. Germline V gene data show CDR1 as SGHVS and CDR2 as FQNEAQ. The CDR3 loop is CASSPDREAFF. DNA for the CDR3: TGTGCCAGCAGCCCCGACAGAGAAGCTTTCTTT.

CDR3 sequence (DNA): TGCGCCAGCTCCGGGACAGGGGTCGGGAAACAATCGCCAGATACGCAGTATTTT. This gives the protein CASSGTGVGKQSPDTQYF. The V and J genes are TRBV5-1 and TRBJ2-3; 10 bases map to TRBD1. V was pared by 7 bases and J by 4 bases, with 18 bases of the junction left unmatched. There are 18 residues in the CDR3. Germline-derived CDR1 and CDR2 are SGHRS and YFSETQ.

CDR3 amino acids: CASSQDGRTVLSGANVLTF. CDR3 sequence (DNA): TGCGCCAGCAGCCAAGACGGAAGGACAGTTCTCTCTGGGGCCAACGTCCTGACTTTC. The rearrangement joins TRBV4-3 to TRBJ2-6, with a tentative D call TRBD1 (6 bases). The ends were cut back, 0 bases at V and 0 bases at J, with 15 bases in the middle. Germline V lookup: CDR1 LGHNA, CDR2 YSLEER. The CDR3 is made up of 19 amino acids.